Following are 15 T cell receptor beta chains from one sample sequenced in a study of cytomegalovirus exposure and HLA in healthy donors. Primers: 60 Vbeta forward and 13 Jbeta reverse. Data came from immunoSEQ multiplex PCR; TCRdb stores just in-frame clones and leaves some out. The listing records about 58,000 clones. Source material: PBMCs. The receptors originated from a woman younger than 35 in good health and CMV-seronegative.

The chain joins TRBV5-1 to TRBJ1-1; possible D gene TRBD1, 5 bases. Trimming took 4 bases from V and 7 from J, leaving 14 bases between them. The CDR3 loop spans 13 amino acids. Looked up from germline, CDR1 is SGHRS and CDR2 is YFSETQ. CDR3 protein: CASSQDNIGEAFF. In DNA, the CDR3 is TGCGCCAGCAGCCAGGACAATATCGGTGAAGCTTTCTTT.

This chain connects TRBV5-1 to TRBJ1-1, with D unresolved. The CDR3 contains 14 residues. The V gene's germline CDR1 is SGHRS and CDR2 YFSETQ. Trimming took off 0 bases at V and 5 bases at J, with 11 bases between the two ends. CDR3 residues: CASSLVGGQTEAFF. In DNA form, the CDR3 reads TGCGCCAGCAGCTTGGTGGGCGGGCAGACTGAAGCTTTCTTT.

This sequence joins TRBV7-9 and TRBJ1-2, with 8 bases identical to TRBD1. The CDR3 is 15 residues long. Germline assignment: CDR1 SEHNR and CDR2 FQNEAQ (reference sequence). Trimming took 6 bases from V and 3 from J; bases not matched to a gene: 9. The CDR3 spells CASSFTGTGDYGYTF. CDR3 in DNA: TGTGCCAGCAGTTTCACCGGGACAGGTGACTATGGCTACACCTTC.

The chain recombines TRBV6-5 with TRBJ2-5; a possible D gene is TRBD1 (6 bases). This CDR3 is 13 amino acids long. Trimming stripped 4 bases from V and 3 bases from J, with 9 bases between. Germline values: CDR1 MNHEY, CDR2 SVGAGI. The CDR3 DNA sequence: TGTGCCAGCAGTTTAGGACAGAAAGAGACCCAGTACTTC. This codes for CASSLGQKETQYF.

The V call is TRBV11-2, the J call TRBJ1-2; 10 bases map to TRBD1. J gave up 7 bases and V 0 bases, and 8 bases lay outside the gene matches. The CDR3 covers 16 residues. In germline, CDR1 is SGHAT, CDR2 FQNNGV. The CDR3 nucleotides read TGTGCCAGCAGCTTAGATCAGGGACAGGGGATCGGTGGCTACACCTTC. It encodes CASSLDQGQGIGGYTF. The whole variable domain, remainder taken from reference TRBV11-2 and TRBJ1-2, is EAGVAQSPRYKIIEKRQSVAFWCNPISGHATLYWYQQILGQGPKLLIQFQNNGVVDDSQLPKDRFSAERLKGVDSTLKIQPAKLEDSAVYLCASSLDQGQGIGGYTFGSGTRLTVV.

The chain links TRBV5-1 to TRBJ1-4; D gene uncertain. Trimming stripped 2 bases from V and 0 bases from J, with 5 bases between. The CDR3 sequence is 14 residues long. Germline V gene data show CDR1 as SGHRS and CDR2 as YFSETQ. The DNA for the CDR3 is TGCGCCAGCAGCTTAAGCACAACTAATGAAAAACTGTTTTTT. As protein: CASSLSTTNEKLFF.

The J gene is TRBJ1-2, the V gene TRBV28, with TRBD1 identical over 10 bases. V lost 6 bases, J lost 5 bases, and 6 bases stayed unmatched. The CDR3 is 14 residues long. Germline lookup yields CDR1 MDHEN and CDR2 SYDVKM. CDR3 sequence reads: CASSWDRGLYGYTF. The CDR3 region has the DNA TGTGCCAGCAGCTGGGACAGGGGACTATATGGCTACACCTTC.

This chain links TRBV25-1 with TRBJ2-7; the match to TRBD2 covers 7 bases. The CDR3 has 15 residues. Germline CDR1 MGHDK, CDR2 SYGVNS. V trimming: 2 bases; J trimming: 2 bases; junction bases outside the gene matches: 6. This chain's CDR3 is CASSELYGGTYEQYF. CDR3 nucleotide sequence: TGTGCCAGCAGTGAACTGTACGGGGGGACCTACGAGCAGTACTTC.

This chain connects TRBV28 to TRBJ2-1; 10 bases agree with TRBD2. Germline assignment: CDR1 MDHEN and CDR2 SYDVKM. This CDR3 has 15 amino acids. Trimming at V came to 6 bases and at J to 3 bases, leaving 5 bases not matched to a gene. CDR3 sequence (DNA): TGTGCCAGCAGCCCGGGACTAGCGAACTACAATGAGCAGTTCTTC. Translation gives CASSPGLANYNEQFF.

This chain uses TRBV19 with TRBJ1-5; D possibly corresponds to TRBD1 (5 bases). Trimming pared 7 bases from V and 3 bases from J, leaving 10 bases between. This CDR3 is 13 amino acids long. Germline loops: CDR1 LNHDA, CDR2 SQIVND (reference sequence). CDR3 DNA sequence: TGTGCCAGTAACAGGAACTTCAATCAGCCCCAGCATTTT. Translation: CASNRNFNQPQHF. Complete variable domain (other parts from reference TRBV19 and TRBJ1-5): DGGITQSPKYLFRKEGQNVTLSCEQNLNHDAMYWYRQDPGQGLRLIYYSQIVNDFQKGDIAEGYSVSREKKESFPLTVTSAQKNPTAFYLCASNRNFNQPQHFGDGTRLSIL.

The chain carries TRBV18 and TRBJ2-1; D is perhaps TRBD1 (6 bases). The ends were cut back, 1 base at V and 9 bases at J, with 16 bases in the middle. Germline CDR1 KGHSH, CDR2 LQKENI. The CDR3 length is 15 residues. CDR3 coding DNA: TGTGCCAGCTCACCACGCAGCACAGGGCTGGGTGAGCAGTTCTTC. It is translated as CASSPRSTGLGEQFF.

The chain couples TRBV7-2 to TRBJ1-6, with 7 bases lining up with TRBD1. The CDR3 runs to 14 residues. The J segment lost 8 bases and the V segment lost 0 bases, leaving 1 base of the junction unmatched. Looked up from germline, CDR1 is SGHTA and CDR2 is FQGNSA. CDR3 amino acids: CASSLAGGDSPLHF. In DNA form, the CDR3 reads TGTGCCAGCAGCTTAGCAGGGGGCGATTCACCCCTCCACTTT.

V and J are TRBV9 and TRBJ2-2; D not certain. Germline CDR1 SGDLS, CDR2 YYNGEE. The ends were cut back, 0 bases at V and 1 base at J, with 4 bases in the middle. The CDR3 has 14 amino acids. CDR3 nucleotides: TGTGCCAGCAGCGTAGGACTGAACACCGGGGAGCTGTTTTTT. Translation: CASSVGLNTGELFF.

The chain joins TRBV4-2 to TRBJ2-1; 8 bases align to TRBD2. The ends lost 0 bases at V and 4 bases at J; junction bases unmatched: 5. This CDR3 contains 16 residues. From germline, CDR1 is LGHNA and CDR2 YNFKEQ. The CDR3 sequence: CASSQDLGGVYNEQFF. DNA for the CDR3: TGTGCCAGCAGCCAAGACCTCGGGGGGGTTTACAATGAGCAGTTCTTC.

This chain joins TRBV2 and TRBJ2-1; D is perhaps TRBD2 (5 bases). The V and J ends lost 10 bases and 9 bases respectively, with 13 bases between them. CDR1 is SNHLY and CDR2 is FYNNEI in the germline V gene. There are 11 residues in the CDR3. CDR3 protein: CATGREPEQFF. CDR3 nucleotide sequence: TGTGCCACGGGAAGGGAACCTGAGCAGTTCTTC.